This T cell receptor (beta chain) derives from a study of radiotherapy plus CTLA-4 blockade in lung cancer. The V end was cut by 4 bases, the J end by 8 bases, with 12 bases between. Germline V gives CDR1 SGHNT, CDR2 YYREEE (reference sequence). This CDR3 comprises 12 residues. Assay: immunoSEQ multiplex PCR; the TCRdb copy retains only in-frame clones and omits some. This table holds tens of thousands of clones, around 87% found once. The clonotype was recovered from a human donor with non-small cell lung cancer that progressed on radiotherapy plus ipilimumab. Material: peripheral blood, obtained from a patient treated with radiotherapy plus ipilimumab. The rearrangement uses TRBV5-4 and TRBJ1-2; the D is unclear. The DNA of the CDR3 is TGTGCCAGCAGCCCCGGCCCGGGAGGCTACACCTTC. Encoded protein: CASSPGPGGYTF.